A selection of T cell receptor beta chains follows, all from one sample in a study of Ad26.COV2.S vaccination and SARS-CoV-2 variants. Assay used: immunoSEQ multiplex PCR; TCRdb lists only in-frame clones, some missing. The sample gives 300,000 to 400,000 clones, about 85% of which show up once; roughly 3.3% is in the top ten. Sequencing was performed on peripheral blood, taken in a trial of Ad26.COV2.S vaccine versus placebo. The receptors derive from a person aged 18-65 years who received the Ad26.COV2.S COVID-19 vaccine or a placebo. Each CDR3 is given with its conserved first and last residue. Each record gives: V gene, CDR3 protein.

V: TRBV2
CDR3: CASRRQGTYEQYF

V: TRBV7-9
CDR3: CASSGQGETQYF

V: TRBV6-2/TRBV6-3
CDR3: CASSGNRGSEQYF

V: TRBV7-9
CDR3: CASSLGPATETQYF

V: TRBV25-1
CDR3: CASSEVGEQYF

V: TRBV3-1/TRBV3-2
CDR3: CASSQLGEVVHEQYF

V: TRBV29-1
CDR3: CSVGRDSNEKLFF

V: TRBV13
CDR3: CASSYLGTRSTDTQYF

V: TRBV5-1
CDR3: CASSDGDGYGYTF

V: TRBV7-8
CDR3: CASSSLDTRLGDTQYF

V: TRBV5-1
CDR3: CASSSGDRTGFGTQYF

V: TRBV5-5
CDR3: CASSLGRGSNQPQHF

V: TRBV5-6
CDR3: CASSPVGQGSTEAFF

V: TRBV25-1
CDR3: CASSAASTGELFF

V: TRBV10-3
CDR3: CAISGTGQGISGGYTF

V: TRBV2
CDR3: CASKLNTDTQYF

V: TRBV4-1
CDR3: CASSQSSFEQFF

V: TRBV19
CDR3: CASSKPAAGEGYTF

V: TRBV2
CDR3: CASMPRTGGGEKLFF

V: TRBV30
CDR3: CAWSSQGGSSPLHF

V: TRBV27
CDR3: CASTSTGLYGYTF

V: TRBV5-1
CDR3: CASSLGRAYEQYF

V: TRBV13
CDR3: CASSQVGLAGNEQFF

V: TRBV4-1
CDR3: CASSPGVGSMNTEAFF

V: TRBV6-2/TRBV6-3
CDR3: CASSYGGASYNEQFF

V: TRBV5-4
CDR3: CASSPWTSGRGTDTQYF

V: TRBV9
CDR3: CASSADGSSYNSPLHF

V: TRBV13
CDR3: CASSLVAGGPSEQFF

V: TRBV7-9
CDR3: CASSLVFGARNTEAFF

V: TRBV5-5
CDR3: CASSRGSGGSLSTDTQYF

V: TRBV6-7
CDR3: CASSYSPDGIVYNSPLHF

V: TRBV29-1
CDR3: CSAARQGATEKLFF

V: TRBV5-1
CDR3: CASSLDPPGQGTEAFF

V: TRBV19
CDR3: CASSTDRVAETQYF

V: TRBV11-3
CDR3: CASSRGGSYNEQFF